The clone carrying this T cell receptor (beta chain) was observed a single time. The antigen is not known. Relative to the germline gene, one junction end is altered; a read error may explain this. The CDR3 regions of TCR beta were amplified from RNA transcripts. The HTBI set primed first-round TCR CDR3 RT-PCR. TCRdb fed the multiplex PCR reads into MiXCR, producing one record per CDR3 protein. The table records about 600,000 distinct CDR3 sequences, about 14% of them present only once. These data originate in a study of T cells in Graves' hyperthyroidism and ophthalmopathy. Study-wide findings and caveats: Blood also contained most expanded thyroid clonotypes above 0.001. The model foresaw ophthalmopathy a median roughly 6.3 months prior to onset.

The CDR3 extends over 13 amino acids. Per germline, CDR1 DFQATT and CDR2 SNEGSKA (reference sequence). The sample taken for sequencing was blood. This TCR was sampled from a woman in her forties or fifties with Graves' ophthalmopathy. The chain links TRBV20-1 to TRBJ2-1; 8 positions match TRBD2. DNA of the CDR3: TGCAGTGCTACAGAGGAACTAGAGACTAGCGAGATCTTC. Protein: CSATEELETSEIF.